Listed below are T cell receptor beta chains from one sample, sequenced in a study of tumor-infiltrating lymphocytes in oesophageal squamous cell carcinoma. TCRdb recomputed calls from the PCR reads with MiXCR, one row per CDR3 protein. The sample lists under 20,000 distinct CDR3 sequences; 45% to 50% were seen once. The specimen was esophageal tumor tissue. These receptors came from a male donor with esophageal squamous cell carcinoma. CDR3s include the opening cysteine and the closing phenylalanine or tryptophan. A D gene is named only where the DNA matches it firmly. The size entry is marked missing in some rows and otherwise reads once, few, many or a size class.

v_call: TRBV11-3
j_call: TRBJ1-1
clone_size: NA
d_call: NA
cdr3_aa: CASSLGERTEAFF
cdr3_nt: TGTGCCAGCAGCTTAGGGGAGAGAACTGAAGCTTTCTTT

v_call: TRBV7-2
j_call: TRBJ2-1
clone_size: few
d_call: TRBD2
cdr3_aa: CASSPVTGGTYNEQFF
cdr3_nt: TGTGCCAGCAGCCCTGTAACGGGGGGGACCTACAATGAGCAGTTCTTC

v_call: TRBV7-9
j_call: TRBJ2-2
clone_size: medium-sized
d_call: NA
cdr3_aa: CASTLWGARGTGELFF
cdr3_nt: TGTGCCAGCACCCTTTGGGGGGCTCGAGGCACCGGGGAGCTGTTTTTT

v_call: TRBV6-5
j_call: TRBJ2-2
clone_size: once
d_call: NA
cdr3_aa: CASSFDGGFGELFF
cdr3_nt: TGTGCCAGCAGTTTCGACGGGGGCTTCGGGGAGCTGTTTTTT

v_call: TRBV6-1
j_call: TRBJ2-3
clone_size: medium-sized
d_call: NA
cdr3_aa: CASSATRDTQYF
cdr3_nt: TGTGCCAGCAGTGCGACGAGGGATACGCAGTATTTT

v_call: TRBV6-1
j_call: TRBJ2-7
clone_size: many
d_call: NA
cdr3_aa: CASSYSAVSSYNEQYF
cdr3_nt: TGTGCCAGCAGTTATAGCGCGGTAAGCTCCTACAATGAGCAGTACTTC

v_call: TRBV7-6
j_call: TRBJ2-1
clone_size: few
d_call: NA
cdr3_aa: CASSLVHRAGFGNEQFF
cdr3_nt: TGTGCCAGCAGCTTAGTTCACAGGGCAGGGTTTGGTAATGAGCAGTTCTTC

v_call: TRBV6-1
j_call: TRBJ2-3
clone_size: NA
d_call: NA
cdr3_aa: CASMSLGTTDTQYF
cdr3_nt: TGTGCCAGCATGAGTCTAGGGACCACAGATACGCAGTATTTT

v_call: TRBV7-8
j_call: TRBJ1-2
clone_size: many
d_call: NA
cdr3_aa: CASSLALTGNYGYTF
cdr3_nt: TGTGCCAGCAGCTTAGCTCTTACAGGGAACTATGGCTACACCTTC

v_call: TRBV27
j_call: TRBJ2-7
clone_size: many
d_call: NA
cdr3_aa: CASSPRPGLAYEQYF
cdr3_nt: TGTGCCAGCAGTCCCCGTCCCGGCCTAGCCTACGAGCAGTACTTC

v_call: TRBV10-3
j_call: TRBJ1-1
clone_size: NA
d_call: TRBD1
cdr3_aa: CASSYEYRGNTEAFF
cdr3_nt: TGTGCCAGCAGTTACGAGTACAGGGGGAACACTGAAGCTTTCTTT

v_call: TRBV6-1
j_call: TRBJ2-1
clone_size: once
d_call: TRBD2
cdr3_aa: CASSEAVGLAGGDEQFF
cdr3_nt: TGTGCCAGCAGTGAAGCGGTTGGACTAGCGGGAGGGGATGAGCAGTTCTTC

v_call: TRBV7-6
j_call: TRBJ2-2
clone_size: NA
d_call: NA
cdr3_aa: CASSPTGTGELFF
cdr3_nt: TGTGCCAGCAGCCCGACGGGAACCGGGGAGCTGTTTTTT

v_call: TRBV7-6
j_call: TRBJ2-1
clone_size: NA
d_call: NA
cdr3_aa: CASSRRDYNEQFF
cdr3_nt: TGTGCCAGCAGCAGGCGGGATTACAATGAGCAGTTCTTC

v_call: TRBV7-3
j_call: TRBJ2-4
clone_size: few
d_call: NA
cdr3_aa: CASSLTGNEQYF
cdr3_nt: TGTGCCAGCAGCTTGACAGGTAATGAGCAGTACTTC

v_call: TRBV27
j_call: TRBJ2-6
clone_size: NA
d_call: NA
cdr3_aa: CASRTDRVVSGANVLTF
cdr3_nt: TGTGCCAGCAGGACGGACAGAGTTGTCTCTGGGGCCAACGTCCTGACTTTC

v_call: TRBV7-3
j_call: TRBJ2-5
clone_size: few
d_call: TRBD1
cdr3_aa: CASSLNTGEGETQYF
cdr3_nt: TGTGCCAGCAGCTTAAACACAGGGGAAGGAGAGACCCAGTACTTC

v_call: TRBV6-1
j_call: TRBJ1-2
clone_size: many
d_call: NA
cdr3_aa: CASSLSDNYGYTF
cdr3_nt: TGTGCCAGCAGCCTCTCGGATAACTATGGCTACACCTTC